This T cell receptor beta chain was found in a study of beta chain features in type 1 diabetes. Unmatched junction bases numbered 15, after V lost 0 bases and J lost 9 bases. Per the germline V gene, CDR1 is SGHTA and CDR2 is FQGNSA. CDR3 length: 18 residues. Expressed TCRB transcripts were sequenced after all isolated RNA was converted to cDNA. Sequenced by immunoSEQ multiplex PCR; TCRdb stores in-frame clones only, minus some. The sample shows about 360,000 clones, over 10% of them seen only once. Via the markers CD45RO/CCR7/CD25/CD127/CD95/CD27, stem cell-like memory, regulatory, central memory and naive CD4+ cells were sorted. There are a few counts of this clone.

The rearrangement joins TRBV7-2 to TRBJ2-1, with 9 bases that match TRBD2. Source material: naive CD4+ T cells from blood. This receptor was identified in a man younger than 35 in good health. CDR3 coding DNA: TGTGCCAGCAGCTTAGCGCTCGGCGGGAGGGCCTGGTTAAGTGAGCAGTTCTTC. Translating it yields CASSLALGGRAWLSEQFF.